The rows below give T cell receptor beta chains drawn from one sample of a study of blood T cells in healthy people across ages. Each CDR3 protein is one row after TCRdb ran MiXCR on the 5' RACE reads. The table has about 1.4 million distinct CDR3 sequences, approximately 59% seen once. The material sequenced was blood. The receptors stem from a young man in good health. Both conserved end residues are part of each CDR3. Each record gives: J gene, clone size, D gene, V gene, CDR3 DNA, CDR3 protein. The D gene is left open where the match is weak. A clone size is listed for some rows: how often the clone was seen (once, few, many), or a class if it is expanded.

J gene: TRBJ2-6; clone size: NA; D gene: NA; V gene: TRBV20-1; CDR3 DNA: TGCAGTGCTAGCAGGGGGGCTGGGGCCAACGTCCTGACTTTC; CDR3 protein: CSASRGAGANVLTF
J gene: TRBJ1-1; clone size: once; D gene: NA; V gene: TRBV6-5; CDR3 DNA: TGTGCCAGCAGTGAGACAGCAACCACTGAAGCTTTCTTT; CDR3 protein: CASSETATTEAFF
J gene: TRBJ2-7; clone size: few; D gene: NA; V gene: TRBV2; CDR3 DNA: TGTGCCAGCAGTGAAGGTGGGGTGGAGGAGCAGTACTTC; CDR3 protein: CASSEGGVEEQYF
J gene: TRBJ2-7; clone size: NA; D gene: NA; V gene: TRBV3-1; CDR3 DNA: TGTGCCAGCAGCCTTTTGGGGGGCGGGACCTACGAGCAGTACTTC; CDR3 protein: CASSLLGGGTYEQYF
J gene: TRBJ2-7; clone size: few; D gene: TRBD1; V gene: TRBV12-3/TRBV12-4; CDR3 DNA: TGTGCCAGCACCGAGGGACAGGCTATCTACGAGCAGTACTTC; CDR3 protein: CASTEGQAIYEQYF
J gene: TRBJ1-2; clone size: few; D gene: NA; V gene: TRBV10-3; CDR3 DNA: TGTGCCATCAACGGGACACCCCTAACTAAATATGGCTACACCTTC; CDR3 protein: CAINGTPLTKYGYTF
J gene: TRBJ1-6; clone size: NA; D gene: NA; V gene: TRBV28; CDR3 DNA: TGTGCCAGCACGAAAATGGAAGGGCATAATTCACCCCTCCACTTT; CDR3 protein: CASTKMEGHNSPLHF
J gene: TRBJ2-1; clone size: NA; D gene: TRBD2; V gene: TRBV27; CDR3 DNA: TGTGCCAGCGGGACTAGCGGTGAAAATGAGCAGTTCTTC; CDR3 protein: CASGTSGENEQFF
J gene: TRBJ1-4; clone size: NA; D gene: NA; V gene: TRBV28; CDR3 DNA: TGTGCCAGCAGCTTCGGCGGACCACCAACTAATGAAAAACTGTTTTTT; CDR3 protein: CASSFGGPPTNEKLFF
J gene: TRBJ2-1; clone size: NA; D gene: NA; V gene: TRBV12-3/TRBV12-4; CDR3 DNA: TGTGCCAGCAGTTCTGTGGGGGGTAGCGAGCAGTTCTTC; CDR3 protein: CASSSVGGSEQFF
J gene: TRBJ1-1; clone size: NA; D gene: NA; V gene: TRBV14; CDR3 DNA: TGTGCCAGCAGCCAAGGTTTTGCACAGTCGAACACTGAAGCTTTCTTT; CDR3 protein: CASSQGFAQSNTEAFF
J gene: TRBJ2-3; clone size: NA; D gene: NA; V gene: TRBV9; CDR3 DNA: TGTGCCAGCAGCCGTAGAATTGACAGACGCACAGATACGCAGTATTTT; CDR3 protein: CASSRRIDRRTDTQYF
J gene: TRBJ2-5; clone size: NA; D gene: NA; V gene: TRBV12-3/TRBV12-4; CDR3 DNA: TGTGCCAGCAGTTCCCCCTCCGGACAAGAGACCCAGTACTTC; CDR3 protein: CASSSPSGQETQYF
J gene: TRBJ2-3; clone size: NA; D gene: NA; V gene: TRBV28; CDR3 DNA: TGTGCCAGCAGCCAAGCTAGCTCCACCACAGATACGCAGTATTTT; CDR3 protein: CASSQASSTTDTQYF
J gene: TRBJ2-1; clone size: NA; D gene: TRBD2; V gene: TRBV27; CDR3 DNA: TGTGCCAGCAGTTTATCGGGAGGGGATGAGCAGTTCTTC; CDR3 protein: CASSLSGGDEQFF
J gene: TRBJ1-2; clone size: NA; D gene: NA; V gene: TRBV4-3; CDR3 DNA: TGCGCCAGCAGCCAAGAAGGAGCGGCAGCCGCTAACTATGGCTACACCTTC; CDR3 protein: CASSQEGAAAANYGYTF
J gene: TRBJ2-3; clone size: NA; D gene: TRBD1; V gene: TRBV29-1; CDR3 DNA: TGCAGCGTGGCCGGGACAGGGGCGGCAGATACCCAGTATTTT; CDR3 protein: CSVAGTGAADTQYF
J gene: TRBJ1-4; clone size: few; D gene: NA; V gene: TRBV29-1; CDR3 DNA: TGCAGCGCCGCCACGTCCCGGGAAAAACTGTTTTTT; CDR3 protein: CSAATSREKLFF
J gene: TRBJ1-4; clone size: NA; D gene: NA; V gene: TRBV13; CDR3 DNA: TGTGCCAGCAGCTTCAGACAGACAACTAATGAAAAACTGTTTTTT; CDR3 protein: CASSFRQTTNEKLFF
J gene: TRBJ1-2; clone size: NA; D gene: TRBD1; V gene: TRBV7-2; CDR3 DNA: TGTGCCAGCCACGGACAGGGGATAACCTATGGCTACACCTTC; CDR3 protein: CASHGQGITYGYTF
J gene: TRBJ2-2; clone size: few; D gene: NA; V gene: TRBV30; CDR3 DNA: TGTGCCTGGAGTCCCCGAGAGGACAGTCCCACCGGGGAGCTGTTTTTT; CDR3 protein: CAWSPREDSPTGELFF
J gene: TRBJ1-4; clone size: NA; D gene: NA; V gene: TRBV25-1; CDR3 DNA: TGTGCCACCCACAATGAAAAACTGTTTTTT; CDR3 protein: CATHNEKLFF
J gene: TRBJ2-7; clone size: NA; D gene: NA; V gene: TRBV14; CDR3 DNA: TGTGCCAGCAGCCAAGCGGAGGGGGGGTACGAGCAGTACTTC; CDR3 protein: CASSQAEGGYEQYF
J gene: TRBJ2-7; clone size: NA; D gene: NA; V gene: TRBV10-3; CDR3 DNA: TGTGCCATCAGTATGACAGGACCCTACGAGCAGTACTTC; CDR3 protein: CAISMTGPYEQYF
J gene: TRBJ2-3; clone size: few; D gene: NA; V gene: TRBV10-2; CDR3 DNA: TGCGCCAGCAGTGAATTGGGGGTAGGACCAGATACGCAGTATTTT; CDR3 protein: CASSELGVGPDTQYF
J gene: TRBJ2-5; clone size: NA; D gene: NA; V gene: TRBV10-2; CDR3 DNA: TGCGCCAGCAGTGGACATCTGGCGGAGACCCAGTACTTC; CDR3 protein: CASSGHLAETQYF
J gene: TRBJ1-1; clone size: NA; D gene: NA; V gene: TRBV29-1; CDR3 DNA: TGCAGCGTTTTTGCCCTGAACACTGAAGCTTTCTTT; CDR3 protein: CSVFALNTEAFF
J gene: TRBJ1-5; clone size: NA; D gene: NA; V gene: TRBV29-1; CDR3 DNA: TGCAGCGTTCGGGGAGATAGCAATCAGCCCCAGCATTTT; CDR3 protein: CSVRGDSNQPQHF
J gene: TRBJ2-7; clone size: NA; D gene: TRBD1; V gene: TRBV5-1; CDR3 DNA: TGCGCCAGCAGCTCCGCTTCCGGGACAGGGGTATACGAGCAGTACTTC; CDR3 protein: CASSSASGTGVYEQYF
J gene: TRBJ2-3; clone size: NA; D gene: TRBD2; V gene: TRBV4-2; CDR3 DNA: TGTGCCAGCAGCCTGGGGACTATCCGAGATACGCAGTATTTT; CDR3 protein: CASSLGTIRDTQYF
J gene: TRBJ1-1; clone size: NA; D gene: TRBD1; V gene: TRBV7-9; CDR3 DNA: TGTGCCAGCAGCTCCAGGGGGAATCTGAACACTGAAGCTTTCTTT; CDR3 protein: CASSSRGNLNTEAFF
J gene: TRBJ1-5; clone size: many; D gene: TRBD1; V gene: TRBV12-3/TRBV12-4; CDR3 DNA: TGTGCCAGCAGACTCTACGAATTGGGACAGGGCGGGAAGCCCCAGCATTTT; CDR3 protein: CASRLYELGQGGKPQHF
J gene: TRBJ2-7; clone size: few; D gene: TRBD2; V gene: TRBV6-5; CDR3 DNA: TGTGCCACCAGGCCTCAAGCGGGATCCTACGAGCAGTACTTC; CDR3 protein: CATRPQAGSYEQYF
J gene: TRBJ2-3; clone size: once; D gene: NA; V gene: TRBV5-1; CDR3 DNA: TGCGCCAGCAGCTTGGCTTTGTTGGGTGGAAGCACAGATGCGCAGTATTTT; CDR3 protein: CASSLALLGGSTDAQYF
J gene: TRBJ2-5; clone size: NA; D gene: TRBD2; V gene: TRBV4-2; CDR3 DNA: TGTGCCAGCAGCCTCGGGACTAGCAGCCAAGAGACCCAGTACTTC; CDR3 protein: CASSLGTSSQETQYF
J gene: TRBJ2-7; clone size: few; D gene: NA; V gene: TRBV29-1; CDR3 DNA: TGCAGCGTTGTACCAGAAGGTTACGAGCAGTACTTC; CDR3 protein: CSVVPEGYEQYF
J gene: TRBJ2-5; clone size: NA; D gene: NA; V gene: TRBV7-8; CDR3 DNA: TGTGCCAGCAGGAGACCTCCATGGGTCAAGGGGGAGACCCAGTACTTC; CDR3 protein: CASRRPPWVKGETQYF
J gene: TRBJ2-7; clone size: NA; D gene: NA; V gene: TRBV20-1; CDR3 DNA: TGCAGTGCTAGAGATGTACAACAGTCCTACGAGCAGTACTTC; CDR3 protein: CSARDVQQSYEQYF
J gene: TRBJ2-3; clone size: NA; D gene: TRBD1; V gene: TRBV30; CDR3 DNA: TGTGCCTGGGGTGCAGGGACAGGGTCGGCAGATACGCAGTATTTT; CDR3 protein: CAWGAGTGSADTQYF
J gene: TRBJ2-5; clone size: few; D gene: TRBD1; V gene: TRBV29-1; CDR3 DNA: TGCAGCGTCTACAGACAGGGGGCCCAGTACTTC; CDR3 protein: CSVYRQGAQYF
J gene: TRBJ2-7; clone size: few; D gene: NA; V gene: TRBV4-1; CDR3 DNA: TGCGCCAGCAGTCTCGGGAGTTTGGTCTACGAGCAGTACTTC; CDR3 protein: CASSLGSLVYEQYF
J gene: TRBJ2-7; clone size: NA; D gene: NA; V gene: TRBV5-1; CDR3 DNA: TGCGCCAGCAGCTTGGGGCAGAACGTCTACGAGCAGTACTTC; CDR3 protein: CASSLGQNVYEQYF
J gene: TRBJ2-1; clone size: NA; D gene: NA; V gene: TRBV2; CDR3 DNA: TGTGCCAGCAGCTCTTTGCGTGGGGGAGAGCAGTTCTTC; CDR3 protein: CASSSLRGGEQFF
J gene: TRBJ2-5; clone size: NA; D gene: NA; V gene: TRBV29-1; CDR3 DNA: TGCAGCGTTGAAAAAGGAGGACTATCCCAAGAGACCCAGTACTTC; CDR3 protein: CSVEKGGLSQETQYF
J gene: TRBJ2-1; clone size: few; D gene: NA; V gene: TRBV29-1; CDR3 DNA: TGCAGCGTTGCTCGACTCAACTCCTACAATGAGCAGTTCTTC; CDR3 protein: CSVARLNSYNEQFF
J gene: TRBJ2-7; clone size: NA; D gene: TRBD2; V gene: TRBV12-3/TRBV12-4; CDR3 DNA: TGTGCCAGCAGTTTAAGCGGGGGGACAAACTACGAGCAGTACTTC; CDR3 protein: CASSLSGGTNYEQYF
J gene: TRBJ1-6; clone size: few; D gene: NA; V gene: TRBV7-9; CDR3 DNA: TGTGCCAGCAGCTTATACGAAGTAGGCAATTCACCCCTCCACTTT; CDR3 protein: CASSLYEVGNSPLHF
J gene: TRBJ2-2; clone size: NA; D gene: TRBD1; V gene: TRBV4-3; CDR3 DNA: TGCGCCAGCAGGACCGGGACAGGGGCGCCCGGGGAGCTGTTTTTT; CDR3 protein: CASRTGTGAPGELFF
J gene: TRBJ2-7; clone size: few; D gene: NA; V gene: TRBV5-1; CDR3 DNA: TGCGCCAGCATCGGGGACCGGTACGAGCAGTACTTC; CDR3 protein: CASIGDRYEQYF
J gene: TRBJ2-4; clone size: NA; D gene: TRBD2; V gene: TRBV7-6; CDR3 DNA: TGTGCCAGCAGCCTGACCGGGGGAAGCGGGATTGACATTCAGTACTTC; CDR3 protein: CASSLTGGSGIDIQYF
J gene: TRBJ2-7; clone size: NA; D gene: TRBD1; V gene: TRBV12-3/TRBV12-4; CDR3 DNA: TGTGCCAGCAGGGGACAGGACACCTCCTACGAGCAGTACTTC; CDR3 protein: CASRGQDTSYEQYF
J gene: TRBJ2-2; clone size: once; D gene: NA; V gene: TRBV6-5; CDR3 DNA: TGTGCCAGCAGTTACTCTGGGGGACACCGAGAAAGGAACACCGGGGAGCTGTTTTTT; CDR3 protein: CASSYSGGHRERNTGELFF
J gene: TRBJ2-2; clone size: NA; D gene: NA; V gene: TRBV4-2; CDR3 DNA: TGTGCCAGCAGCCAGGGAATCGGGGAGCTGTTTTTT; CDR3 protein: CASSQGIGELFF
J gene: TRBJ2-5; clone size: NA; D gene: TRBD1; V gene: TRBV2; CDR3 DNA: TGTGCCAGCAGTGAAAGGGAGACAGGGCAGAAAAAGACCCAGTACTTC; CDR3 protein: CASSERETGQKKTQYF